This T cell receptor beta chain was sequenced during a study of early T cells in non-severe SARS-CoV-2 infection. The overall study: The sequenced material was bulk RNA from unsorted whole blood, and its chains were unpaired.

The CDR3 has 15 residues. The V end was cut by 7 bases, the J end by 0 bases, with 15 bases between. CDR1 and CDR2 from the germline V gene are SGHTA and FQGTGA. TCRdb reprocessed the 5' RACE reads with MiXCR, giving one entry per CDR3 protein. In the table there are roughly 52,000 distinct CDR3 sequences, under 8% of which are singletons. About this clonotype: Its matching antigen is unknown.

Study findings and constraints: There was a bias toward anti-spike CD8 responses in VDJdb matching, which missed private and CD4 specificities.

The sample was whole blood, taken at baseline. J is TRBJ2-5 and V is TRBV7-3; either TRBD1 or TRBD2 may fit D (5 bases each). The TCR was taken from an adult who was a healthcare worker with PCR-confirmed SARS-CoV-2 infection or an uninfected control (not recorded which). CDR3 DNA sequence: TGTGCCAGCATTGCCCAAACGGGACACCAAGAGACCCAGTACTTC. Amino acids: CASIAQTGHQETQYF.